By its share, the clone carrying this T cell receptor (beta chain) is medium-sized. Antigen unknown. Not a single patient had been given any form of treatment at any point before undergoing thyroid surgery. This entry is derived from a study of metastatic and nonmetastatic thyroid tumors. For the study at large: Both malignant and benign thyroid patients supplied peripheral blood and tumor or nodule tissue samples, across which the repertoires of these patients were then compared. Study-wide results and limits: Relative to benign nodules, malignant thyroid tumors were reportedly characterized by significantly elevated TCR beta diversity in blood and tumor.

In the source study's methods: Variation in CDR3 across clinicopathological groups served as the basis for constructing a distant-metastasis classifier in papillary thyroid cancer. TCRdb re-called clones from the PCR reads using MiXCR. The authors' filters were not applied to this entry. The sample records just over 8,000 clones, 20% to 30% being singletons. Trimming pared 5 bases from V and 3 bases from J, leaving 14 bases between. The CDR3 covers 15 residues. Germline V gene data show CDR1 as DFQATT and CDR2 as SNEGSKA (reference sequence). This receptor was taken from a female donor with papillary thyroid cancer or a benign thyroid nodule (not recorded which). Some clones in this sample may be carry-over from other donors' samples. The J gene is TRBJ1-6, the V gene TRBV20-1; TRBD1 is a possible D gene (5 bases). The specimen was tumor tissue. The CDR3 nucleotides read TGCAGTGCTCTCCCGACAGTTAACTATAATTCACCCCTCCACTTT. It translates to CSALPTVNYNSPLHF.